Sequencing of this T cell receptor (beta chain) was carried out in a study of T-cell memory formation after mild COVID-19. Study-level points and caveats: Contracting clones, day 15 to 85, had balanced CD4/CD8, and later expanders favored CD4+. Cross-reactive memory apparently joined, as some responding clones appeared in pre-infection memory.

CDR1 is SGHTA, CDR2 FQGNSA, per germline. Deletions cut 1 base from V and 1 base from J, with 13 bases between. CDR3 size: 16 residues. About this clonotype: Its antigen is still unknown.

TCRdb re-called the 5' RACE reads through MiXCR, storing one row per CDR3 protein. The sample lists hundreds of thousands of distinct CDR3 sequences; roughly 20% were seen once. The sample consisted of PBMCs or a T cell subset sorted from them (not recorded which). The sequence was collected from an adult woman who had mild COVID-19 (a few samples of this study predate the infection). Cell type and time point are not known. The chain links TRBV7-2 to TRBJ1-1; no firm D call. The CDR3 is CASSLDVSITNTEAFF. DNA for the CDR3: TGTGCCAGCAGCTTAGATGTTTCTATCACGAACACTGAAGCTTTCTTT.